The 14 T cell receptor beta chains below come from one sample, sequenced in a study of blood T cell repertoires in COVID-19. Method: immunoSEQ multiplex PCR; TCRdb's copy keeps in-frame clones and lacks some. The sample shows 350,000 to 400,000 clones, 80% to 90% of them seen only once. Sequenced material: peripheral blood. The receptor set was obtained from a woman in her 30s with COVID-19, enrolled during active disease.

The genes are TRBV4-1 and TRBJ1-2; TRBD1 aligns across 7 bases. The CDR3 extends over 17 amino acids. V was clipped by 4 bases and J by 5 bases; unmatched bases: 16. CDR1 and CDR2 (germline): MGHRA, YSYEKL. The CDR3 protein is CASSLSPLDREPYGYTF. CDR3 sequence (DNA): TGCGCCAGCAGCCTGAGCCCGTTAGACAGGGAACCTTATGGCTACACCTTC.

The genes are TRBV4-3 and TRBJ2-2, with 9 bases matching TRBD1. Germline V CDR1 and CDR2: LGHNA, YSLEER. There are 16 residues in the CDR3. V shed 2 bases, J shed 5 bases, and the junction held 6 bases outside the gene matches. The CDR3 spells CASSQPTGGGTGELFF. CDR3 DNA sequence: TGCGCCAGCAGCCAACCGACAGGGGGTGGTACCGGGGAGCTGTTTTTT.

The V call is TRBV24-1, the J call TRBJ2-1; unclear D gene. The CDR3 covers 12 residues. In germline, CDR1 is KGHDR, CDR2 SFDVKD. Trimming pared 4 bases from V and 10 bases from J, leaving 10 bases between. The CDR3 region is CATSDPAREQFF. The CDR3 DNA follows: TGTGCCACCAGTGACCCCGCACGGGAGCAGTTCTTC.

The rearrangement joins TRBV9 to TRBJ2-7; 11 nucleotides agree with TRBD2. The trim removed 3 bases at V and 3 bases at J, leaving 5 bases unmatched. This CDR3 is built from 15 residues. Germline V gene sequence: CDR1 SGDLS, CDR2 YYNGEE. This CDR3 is CASSAVAGGFYEQYF. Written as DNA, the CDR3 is TGTGCCAGCAGCGCGGTAGCGGGGGGGTTCTACGAGCAGTACTTC.

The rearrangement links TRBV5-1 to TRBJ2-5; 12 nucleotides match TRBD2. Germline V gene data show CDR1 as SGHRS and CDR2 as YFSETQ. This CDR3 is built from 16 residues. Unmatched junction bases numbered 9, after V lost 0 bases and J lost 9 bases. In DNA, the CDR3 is TGCGCCAGCAGCTTGGAGGTTCCTAGCGGGGGGGCAGCCCAGTACTTC. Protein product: CASSLEVPSGGAAQYF.

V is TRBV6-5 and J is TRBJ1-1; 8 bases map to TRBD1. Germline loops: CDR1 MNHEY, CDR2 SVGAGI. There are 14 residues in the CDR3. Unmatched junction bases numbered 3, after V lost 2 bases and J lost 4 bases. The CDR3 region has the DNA TGTGCCAGCAGTTACAATCAGGGGGCCACTGAAGCTTTCTTT. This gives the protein CASSYNQGATEAFF.

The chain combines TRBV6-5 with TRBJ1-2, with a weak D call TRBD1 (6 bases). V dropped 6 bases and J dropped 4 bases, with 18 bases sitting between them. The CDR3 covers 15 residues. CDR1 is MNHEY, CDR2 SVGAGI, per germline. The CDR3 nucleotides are TGTGCCAGCAGGCCTCCGGGACAATCCTCCTATGGCTACACCTTC. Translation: CASRPPGQSSYGYTF.

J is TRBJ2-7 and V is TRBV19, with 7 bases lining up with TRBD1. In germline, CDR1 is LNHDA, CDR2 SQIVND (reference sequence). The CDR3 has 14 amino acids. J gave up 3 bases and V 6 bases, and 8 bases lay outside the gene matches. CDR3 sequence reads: CASSTTGTFYEQYF. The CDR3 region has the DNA TGTGCCAGTAGCACGACAGGGACCTTCTACGAGCAGTACTTC.

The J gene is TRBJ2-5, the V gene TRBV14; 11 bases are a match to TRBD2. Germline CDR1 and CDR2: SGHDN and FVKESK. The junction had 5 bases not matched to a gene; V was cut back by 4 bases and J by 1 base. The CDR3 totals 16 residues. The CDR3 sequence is CASSLPGTSGQETQYF. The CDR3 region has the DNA TGTGCCAGCAGCCTTCCCGGGACTAGCGGCCAAGAGACCCAGTACTTC. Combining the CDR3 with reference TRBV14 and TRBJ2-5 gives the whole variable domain EAGVTQFPSHSVIEKGQTVTLRCDPISGHDNLYWYRRVMGKEIKFLLHFVKESKQDESGMPNNRFLAERTGGTYSTLKVQPAELEDSGVYFCASSLPGTSGQETQYFGPGTRLLVL.

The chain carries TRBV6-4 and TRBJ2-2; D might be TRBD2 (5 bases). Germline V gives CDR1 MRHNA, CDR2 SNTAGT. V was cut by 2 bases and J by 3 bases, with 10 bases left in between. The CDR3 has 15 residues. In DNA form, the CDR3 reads TGTGCCAGCAGTGACGAGGGAAGGGACACCGGGGAGCTGTTTTTT. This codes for CASSDEGRDTGELFF.

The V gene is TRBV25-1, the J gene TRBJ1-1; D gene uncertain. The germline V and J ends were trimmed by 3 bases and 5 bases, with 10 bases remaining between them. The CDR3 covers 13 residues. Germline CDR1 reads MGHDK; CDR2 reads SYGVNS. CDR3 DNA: TGTGCCAGCAGTGACTCAATGCGGACTGAAGCTTTCTTT. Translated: CASSDSMRTEAFF.

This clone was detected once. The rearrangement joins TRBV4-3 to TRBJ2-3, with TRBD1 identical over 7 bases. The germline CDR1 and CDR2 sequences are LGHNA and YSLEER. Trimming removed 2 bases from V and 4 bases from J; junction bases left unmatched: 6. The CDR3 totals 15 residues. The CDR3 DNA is TGCGCCAGCAGCCAAAACAGGGGTCACGCAGATACGCAGTATTTT. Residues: CASSQNRGHADTQYF.

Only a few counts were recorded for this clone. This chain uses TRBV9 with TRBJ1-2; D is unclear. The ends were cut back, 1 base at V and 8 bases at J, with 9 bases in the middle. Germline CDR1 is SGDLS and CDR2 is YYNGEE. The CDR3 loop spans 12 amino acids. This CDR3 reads CASSVNSRGYTF. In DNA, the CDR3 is TGTGCCAGCAGCGTAAACAGTAGGGGCTACACCTTC.

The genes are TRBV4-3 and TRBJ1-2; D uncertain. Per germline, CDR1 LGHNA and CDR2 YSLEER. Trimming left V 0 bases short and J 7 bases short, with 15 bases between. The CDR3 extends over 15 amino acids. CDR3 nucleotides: TGCGCCAGCAGCCAAGATGTTTGGAGCCCAAGTGGCTACACCTTC. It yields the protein CASSQDVWSPSGYTF.